The 12 T cell receptor beta chains given below trace back to one sample, sequenced in a study of blood T cell repertoires in COVID-19. TCRdb's copy holds only in-frame clones and misses some; the assay was immunoSEQ multiplex PCR. The sample consists of roughly 150,000 clones, roughly 90% of them appearing once. Material for sequencing was peripheral blood. The receptors here all came from a man between 60 and 75 years old with acute or convalescent COVID-19.

The chain uses TRBV5-4 and TRBJ2-3; 11 positions match TRBD2. CDR3 length: 15 amino acids. The germline gives CDR1 SGHNT, CDR2 YYREEE (reference sequence). Germline trimming cut 2 bases from V and 1 base from J; bases unmatched to any gene: 0. The CDR3 DNA follows: TGTGCCAGCAGCTTTAGCGGGGGGGGCACAGATACGCAGTATTTT. It encodes CASSFSGGGTDTQYF.

This sequence joins TRBV19 and TRBJ2-5; 9 bases fit TRBD2. The V segment lost 11 bases and the J segment 2 bases; nucleotides outside the gene matches: 15. There are 16 residues in the CDR3. Germline V gives CDR1 LNHDA, CDR2 SQIVND (reference sequence). CDR3 coding DNA: TGTGCCGTTGGTTGGTCTAGCGGGGCGACGCAAGAGACCCAGTACTTC. Amino acids: CAVGWSSGATQETQYF.

The chain is built from TRBV11-2 and TRBJ1-2; D not resolved. This CDR3 is 14 amino acids long. The ends were cut back, 1 base at V and 3 bases at J, with 9 bases in the middle. Germline lookup yields CDR1 SGHAT and CDR2 FQNNGV. For the CDR3, the DNA is TGTGCCAGCAGCTTAGCGGAGGGTCACTATGGCTACACCTTC. Protein: CASSLAEGHYGYTF.

The chain uses TRBV19 and TRBJ1-3; D perhaps matches TRBD1 (5 bases). The CDR3 covers 19 residues. From germline, CDR1 is LNHDA and CDR2 SQIVND (reference sequence). V lost 3 bases and J 2 bases, leaving 23 bases between the germline ends. This chain's CDR3 is CASSMGPFKGPRTGNTIYF. CDR3 nucleotide sequence: TGTGCCAGTAGTATGGGGCCTTTTAAGGGCCCGAGGACTGGAAACACCATATATTTT.

V gene TRBV6-1 combines with J gene TRBJ1-5, with D unresolved. There are 14 residues in the CDR3. Germline CDR1 and CDR2: MNHNS and SASEGT. The V and J ends lost 2 bases and 7 bases respectively, with 12 bases between them. CDR3 nucleotides: TGTGCCAGCAGTGAACCCCAAACTAGACAGCCCCAGCATTTT. Protein product: CASSEPQTRQPQHF.

With regard to this clone: The sample contains more than one DNA sequence encoding this CDR3. The chain carries TRBV29-1 and TRBJ1-1; maybe TRBD1 (5 bases). This CDR3 region has 12 residues. The germline V gene has CDR1 SQVTM and CDR2 ANQGSEA. V was clipped by 4 bases and J by 2 bases, with 8 bases between them. The CDR3: CSVGQLNTEAFF. DNA for the CDR3: TGCAGCGTTGGACAGTTAAACACTGAAGCTTTCTTT.

This CDR3 is CASSQGSLNTEAFF. Here the CDR3 DNA reads TGTGCCAGCAGCCAAGGGAGCCTGAACACTGAAGCTTTCTTT. The chain employs TRBV3-1 (or the pseudogene TRBV3-2) and TRBJ1-1; no definite D call. Trimming removed 1 base from V and 0 bases from J, with 6 bases in between. The germline V gene has CDR1 LGHDT and CDR2 YNNKEL (reference sequence). This CDR3 region has 14 residues.

V gene TRBV10-3 combines with J gene TRBJ2-7, with 11 nucleotides matching TRBD2. Germline lookup yields CDR1 ENHRY and CDR2 SYGVKD. The CDR3 runs to 14 residues. V trimming: 10 bases; J trimming: 0 bases; junction bases outside the gene matches: 5. The CDR3 loop is CANSGTSGSYEQYF. The DNA for the CDR3 is TGTGCCAACTCCGGGACTAGCGGCTCCTACGAGCAGTACTTC.

The J gene is TRBJ2-2, the V gene TRBV10-3; the D gene is possibly TRBD2 (6 bases). V lost 1 base and J 7 bases, leaving 13 bases between the germline ends. CDR3 length: 15 amino acids. CDR1 and CDR2 (germline): ENHRY, SYGVKD. The CDR3 DNA follows: TGTGCCATCAGTGAGTTGATTAGCGGAAACGGGGAGCTGTTTTTT. Residues: CAISELISGNGELFF.

The rearrangement links TRBV19 to TRBJ1-2, with D perhaps matching TRBD1 (5 bases). In germline, CDR1 is LNHDA, CDR2 SQIVND (reference sequence). Trimming pared 4 bases from V and 7 bases from J, leaving 19 bases between. The CDR3 spans 15 residues. The CDR3 region is CASSTAGGAAGGYTF. The DNA for the CDR3 is TGTGCCAGTAGTACAGCTGGAGGGGCCGCGGGTGGCTACACCTTC.

This clone was detected only once. V usage is TRBV5-1 and J usage is TRBJ2-3; 11 bases match TRBD2. The CDR3 sequence is 19 residues long. Trimming at V came to 0 bases and at J to 0 bases, leaving 9 bases not matched to a gene. CDR1 and CDR2 (germline): SGHRS, YFSETQ. CDR3 sequence reads: CASSLASSGGQYSTDTQYF. In DNA form, the CDR3 reads TGCGCCAGCAGCTTGGCCTCTAGCGGGGGGCAGTATAGCACAGATACGCAGTATTTT.

This chain joins TRBV6-2 or TRBV6-3 and TRBJ2-7, with TRBD2 matching 9 bases. Germline V gene data show CDR1 as MNHEY and CDR2 as SVGEGT. This CDR3 has 14 residues. V lost 6 bases, J lost 5 bases, and 8 bases stayed unmatched. The CDR3 region has the DNA TGTGCCAGCAGCCAGGGACTAGCCCCCCACGAGCAGTACTTC. Its translation is CASSQGLAPHEQYF.